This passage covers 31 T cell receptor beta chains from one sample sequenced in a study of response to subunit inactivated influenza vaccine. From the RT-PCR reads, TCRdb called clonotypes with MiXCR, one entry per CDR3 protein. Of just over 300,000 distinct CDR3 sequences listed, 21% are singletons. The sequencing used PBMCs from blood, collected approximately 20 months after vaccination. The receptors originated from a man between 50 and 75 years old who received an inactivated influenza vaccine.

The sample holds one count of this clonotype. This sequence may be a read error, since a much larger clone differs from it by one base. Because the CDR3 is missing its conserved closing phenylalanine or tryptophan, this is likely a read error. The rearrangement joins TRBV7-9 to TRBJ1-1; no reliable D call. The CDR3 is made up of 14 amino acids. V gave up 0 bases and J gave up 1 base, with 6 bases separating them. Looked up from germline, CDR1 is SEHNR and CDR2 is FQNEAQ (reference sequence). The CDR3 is CASSLAGRNTEAFL. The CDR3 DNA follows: TGTGCCAGCAGCTTAGCGGGAAGGAACACTGAAGCTTTCTTA.

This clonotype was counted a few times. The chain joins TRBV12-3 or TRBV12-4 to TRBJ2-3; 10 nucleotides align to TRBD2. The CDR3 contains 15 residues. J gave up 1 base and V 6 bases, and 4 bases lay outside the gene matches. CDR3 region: CASRRSGGGTDTQYF. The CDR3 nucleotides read TGTGCCAGCAGAAGAAGCGGGGGGGGCACAGATACGCAGTATTTT.

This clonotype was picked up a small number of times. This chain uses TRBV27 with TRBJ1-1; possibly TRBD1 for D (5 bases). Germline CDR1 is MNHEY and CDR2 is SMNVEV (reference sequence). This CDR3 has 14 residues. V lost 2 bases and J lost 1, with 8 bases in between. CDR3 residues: CASSLLQGNTEAFF. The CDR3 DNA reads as TGTGCCAGCAGTTTACTCCAGGGGAACACTGAAGCTTTCTTT.

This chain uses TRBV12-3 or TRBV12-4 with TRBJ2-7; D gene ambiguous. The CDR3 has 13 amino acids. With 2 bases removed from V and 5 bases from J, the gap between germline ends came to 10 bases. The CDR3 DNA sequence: TGTGCCAGCAGTTTACCTCCACAAGACGAGCAGTACTTC. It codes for CASSLPPQDEQYF.

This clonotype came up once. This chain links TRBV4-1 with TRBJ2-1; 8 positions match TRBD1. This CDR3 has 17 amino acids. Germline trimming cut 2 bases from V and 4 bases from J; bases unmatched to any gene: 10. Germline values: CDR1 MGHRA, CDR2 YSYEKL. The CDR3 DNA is TGCGCCAGCAGCCAAAGTTCCGCGGGACAGGCTTACAATGAGCAGTTCTTC. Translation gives CASSQSSAGQAYNEQFF.

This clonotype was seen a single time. The CDR3 sequence is CASSLYGGGSPDTQYF. The CDR3 DNA follows: TGTGCCAGCAGCTTATACGGCGGGGGGTCGCCCGATACGCAGTATTTT. The genes are TRBV7-6 and TRBJ2-3; 8 bases map to TRBD2. This CDR3 region has 16 residues. Germline assignment: CDR1 SGHVS and CDR2 FNYEAQ. V lost 2 bases, J lost 6 bases, and 10 bases stayed unmatched.

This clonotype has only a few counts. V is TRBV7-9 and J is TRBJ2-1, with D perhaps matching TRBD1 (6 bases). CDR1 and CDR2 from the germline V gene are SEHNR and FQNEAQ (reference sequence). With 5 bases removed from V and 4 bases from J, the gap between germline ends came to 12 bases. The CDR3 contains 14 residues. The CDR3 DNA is TGTGCCAGCAGCCGCAACCAGGGGTACAATGAGCAGTTCTTC. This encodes CASSRNQGYNEQFF. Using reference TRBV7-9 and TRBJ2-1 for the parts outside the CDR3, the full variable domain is DTGVSQNPRHKITKRGQNVTFRCDPISEHNRLYWYRQTLGQGPEFLTYFQNEAQLEKSRLLSDRFSAERPKGSFSTLEIQRTEQGDSAMYLCASSRNQGYNEQFFGPGTRLTVL.

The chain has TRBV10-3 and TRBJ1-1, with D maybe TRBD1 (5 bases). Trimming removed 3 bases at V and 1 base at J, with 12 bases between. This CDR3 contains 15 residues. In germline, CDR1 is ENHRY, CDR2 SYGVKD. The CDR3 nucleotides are TGTGCCATCAGTGATCACGGCCAGGGGAACACTGAAGCTTTCTTT. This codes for CAISDHGQGNTEAFF.

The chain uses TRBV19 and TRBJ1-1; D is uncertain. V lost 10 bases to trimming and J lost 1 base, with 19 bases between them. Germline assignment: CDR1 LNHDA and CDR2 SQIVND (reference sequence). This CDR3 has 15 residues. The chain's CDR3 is CATVRTYLANTEAFF. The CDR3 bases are TGTGCCACCGTCCGGACCTACCTGGCGAACACTGAAGCTTTCTTT.

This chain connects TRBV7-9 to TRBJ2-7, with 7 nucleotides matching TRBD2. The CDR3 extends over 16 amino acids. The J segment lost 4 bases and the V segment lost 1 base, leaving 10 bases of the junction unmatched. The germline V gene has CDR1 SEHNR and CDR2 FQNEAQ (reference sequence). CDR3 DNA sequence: TGTGCCAGCAGCTTAGGCGCCGGCGGGAGCCTATACGAGCAGTACTTC. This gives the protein CASSLGAGGSLYEQYF. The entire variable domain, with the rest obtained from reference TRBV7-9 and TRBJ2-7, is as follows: DTGVSQNPRHKITKRGQNVTFRCDPISEHNRLYWYRQTLGQGPEFLTYFQNEAQLEKSRLLSDRFSAERPKGSFSTLEIQRTEQGDSAMYLCASSLGAGGSLYEQYFGPGTRLTVT.

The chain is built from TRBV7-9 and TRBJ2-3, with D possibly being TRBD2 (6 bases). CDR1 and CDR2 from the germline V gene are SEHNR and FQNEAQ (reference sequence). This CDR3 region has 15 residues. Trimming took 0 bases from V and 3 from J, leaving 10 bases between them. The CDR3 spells CASSLASGTTDTQYF. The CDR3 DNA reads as TGTGCCAGCAGCTTAGCGTCCGGGACTACAGATACGCAGTATTTT. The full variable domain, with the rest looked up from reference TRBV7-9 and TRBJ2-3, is DTGVSQNPRHKITKRGQNVTFRCDPISEHNRLYWYRQTLGQGPEFLTYFQNEAQLEKSRLLSDRFSAERPKGSFSTLEIQRTEQGDSAMYLCASSLASGTTDTQYFGPGTRLTVL.

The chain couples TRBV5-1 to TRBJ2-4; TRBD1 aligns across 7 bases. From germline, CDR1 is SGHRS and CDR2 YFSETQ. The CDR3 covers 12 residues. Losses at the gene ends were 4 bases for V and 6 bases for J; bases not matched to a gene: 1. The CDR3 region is CASSRTGNIQYF. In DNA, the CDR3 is TGCGCCAGCAGCCGGACAGGAAACATTCAGTACTTC.

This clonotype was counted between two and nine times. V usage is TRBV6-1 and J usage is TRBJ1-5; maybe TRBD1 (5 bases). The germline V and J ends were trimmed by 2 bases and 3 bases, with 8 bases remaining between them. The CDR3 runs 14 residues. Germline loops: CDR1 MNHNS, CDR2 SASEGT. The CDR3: CASSELTDNQPQHF. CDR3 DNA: TGTGCCAGCAGTGAACTGACAGACAATCAGCCCCAGCATTTT.

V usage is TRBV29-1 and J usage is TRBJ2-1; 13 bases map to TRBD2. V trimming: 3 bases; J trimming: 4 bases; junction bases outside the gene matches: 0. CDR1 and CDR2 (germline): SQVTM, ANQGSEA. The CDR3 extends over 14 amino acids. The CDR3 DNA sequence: TGCAGCGTTGAGGGACTAGCGGGGTACAATGAGCAGTTCTTC. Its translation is CSVEGLAGYNEQFF.

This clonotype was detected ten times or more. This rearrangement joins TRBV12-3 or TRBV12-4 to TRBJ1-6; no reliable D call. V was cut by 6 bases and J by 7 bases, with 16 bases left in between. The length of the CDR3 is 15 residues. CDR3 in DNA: TGTGCCAGCAGCCTTTATGGGTACTCAAATTCACCCCTCCACTTT. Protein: CASSLYGYSNSPLHF.

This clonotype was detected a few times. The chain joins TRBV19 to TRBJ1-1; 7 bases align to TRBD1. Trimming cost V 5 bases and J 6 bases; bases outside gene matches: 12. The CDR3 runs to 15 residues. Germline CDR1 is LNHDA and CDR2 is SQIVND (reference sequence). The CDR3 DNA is TGTGCCAGTAGTGCCGCCGACAGGGTAAGCGCTGAAGCTTTCTTT. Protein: CASSAADRVSAEAFF.

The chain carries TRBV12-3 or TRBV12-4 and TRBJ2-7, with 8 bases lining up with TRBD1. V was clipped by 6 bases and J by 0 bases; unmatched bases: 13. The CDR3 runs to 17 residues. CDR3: CASSRKLGTGSSYEQYF. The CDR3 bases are TGTGCCAGCAGCCGTAAACTAGGGACAGGCAGCTCCTACGAGCAGTACTTC.

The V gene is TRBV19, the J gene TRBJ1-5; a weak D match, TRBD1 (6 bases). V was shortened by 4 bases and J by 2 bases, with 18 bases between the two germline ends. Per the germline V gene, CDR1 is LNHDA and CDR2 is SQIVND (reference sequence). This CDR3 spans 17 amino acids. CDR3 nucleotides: TGTGCCAGTAGTAACCCTCGAGGGGGTAGTGGCAATCAGCCCCAGCATTTT. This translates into CASSNPRGGSGNQPQHF.

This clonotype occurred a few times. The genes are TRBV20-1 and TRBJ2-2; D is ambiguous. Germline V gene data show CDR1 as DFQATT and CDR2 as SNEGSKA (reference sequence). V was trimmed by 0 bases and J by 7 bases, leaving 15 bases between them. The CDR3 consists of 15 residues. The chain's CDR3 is CSARDGSRRGGELFF. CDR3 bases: TGCAGTGCTAGAGACGGCAGTCGGCGCGGCGGGGAGCTGTTTTTT.

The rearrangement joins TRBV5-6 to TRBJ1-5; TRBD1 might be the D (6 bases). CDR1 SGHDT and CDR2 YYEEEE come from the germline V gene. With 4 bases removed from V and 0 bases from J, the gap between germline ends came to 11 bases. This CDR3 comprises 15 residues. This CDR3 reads CASSHQGNSNQPQHF. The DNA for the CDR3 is TGTGCCAGCAGCCATCAGGGGAATAGCAATCAGCCCCAGCATTTT.

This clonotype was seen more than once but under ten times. CDR3 residues: CASSPWDTDTQYF. The CDR3 region has the DNA TGTGCCAGCAGCCCTTGGGATACAGATACGCAGTATTTT. The chain combines TRBV12-3 or TRBV12-4 with TRBJ2-3; D gene uncertain. With 6 bases removed from V and 3 bases from J, the gap between germline ends came to 10 bases. The length of the CDR3 is 13 residues.

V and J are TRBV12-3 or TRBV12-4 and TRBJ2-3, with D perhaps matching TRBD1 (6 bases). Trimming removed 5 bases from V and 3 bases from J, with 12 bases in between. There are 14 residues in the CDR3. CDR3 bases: TGTGCCAGCAGTCCGGCTACAGGGACAGATACGCAGTATTTT. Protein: CASSPATGTDTQYF.

CDR3 region: CASSYGRRDGGEKLFF. CDR3 bases: TGTGCCAGCAGTTACGGCCGCAGGGACGGTGGCGAAAAACTGTTTTTT. V gene TRBV6-5 combines with J gene TRBJ1-4, with D perhaps TRBD1 (5 bases). Germline V gene sequence: CDR1 MNHEY, CDR2 SVGAGI. V shed 2 bases and J shed 8 bases, with 18 bases lying between them. The CDR3 covers 16 residues.

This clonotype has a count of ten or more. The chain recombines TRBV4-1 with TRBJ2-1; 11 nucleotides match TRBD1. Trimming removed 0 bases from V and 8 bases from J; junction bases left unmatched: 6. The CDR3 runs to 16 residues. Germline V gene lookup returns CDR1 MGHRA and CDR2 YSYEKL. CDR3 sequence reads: CASSQERDRGDHEQFF. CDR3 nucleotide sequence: TGCGCCAGCAGCCAAGAACGGGACAGGGGGGACCATGAGCAGTTCTTC.

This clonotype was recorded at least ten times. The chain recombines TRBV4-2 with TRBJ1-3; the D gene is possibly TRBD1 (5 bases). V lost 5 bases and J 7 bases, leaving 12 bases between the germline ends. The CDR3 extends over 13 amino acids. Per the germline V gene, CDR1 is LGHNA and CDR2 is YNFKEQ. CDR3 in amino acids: CASSSQGANTIYF. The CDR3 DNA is TGTGCCAGCAGCTCCCAGGGTGCGAACACCATATATTTT.

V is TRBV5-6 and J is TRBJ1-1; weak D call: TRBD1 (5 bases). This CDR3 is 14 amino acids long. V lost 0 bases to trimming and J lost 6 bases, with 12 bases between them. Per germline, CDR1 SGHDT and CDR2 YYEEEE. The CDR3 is CASSLAAGVAEAFF. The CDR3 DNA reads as TGTGCCAGCAGCTTGGCCGCGGGGGTCGCTGAAGCTTTCTTT. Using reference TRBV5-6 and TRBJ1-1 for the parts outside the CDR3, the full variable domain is DAGVTQSPTHLIKTRGQQVTLRCSPKSGHDTVSWYQQALGQGPQFIFQYYEEEERQRGNFPDRFSGHQFPNYSSELNVNALLLGDSALYLCASSLAAGVAEAFFGQGTRLTVV.

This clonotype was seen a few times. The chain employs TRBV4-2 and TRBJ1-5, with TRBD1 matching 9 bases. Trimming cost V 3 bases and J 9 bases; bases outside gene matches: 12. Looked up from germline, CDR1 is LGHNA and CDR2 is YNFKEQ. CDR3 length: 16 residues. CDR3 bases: TGTGCCAGCAGCCATCAGGGACAGGGTGGAGGTTGGCCCCAGCATTTT. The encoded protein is CASSHQGQGGGWPQHF.

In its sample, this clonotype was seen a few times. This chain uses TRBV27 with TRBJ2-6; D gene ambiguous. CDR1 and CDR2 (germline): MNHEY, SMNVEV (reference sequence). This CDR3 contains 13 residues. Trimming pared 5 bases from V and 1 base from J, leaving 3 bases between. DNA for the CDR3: TGTGCCAGCAGTACTTCTGGGGCCAACGTCCTGACTTTC. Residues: CASSTSGANVLTF.

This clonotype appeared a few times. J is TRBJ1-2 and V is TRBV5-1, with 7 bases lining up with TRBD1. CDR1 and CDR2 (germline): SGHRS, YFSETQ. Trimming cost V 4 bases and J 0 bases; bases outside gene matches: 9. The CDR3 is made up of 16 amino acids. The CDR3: CASSPGTDLANYGYTF. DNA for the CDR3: TGCGCCAGCAGCCCCGGGACAGATCTAGCTAACTATGGCTACACCTTC. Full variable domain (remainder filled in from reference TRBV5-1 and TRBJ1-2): KAGVTQTPRYLIKTRGQQVTLSCSPISGHRSVSWYQQTPGQGLQFLFEYFSETQRNKGNFPGRFSGRQFSNSRSEMNVSTLELGDSALYLCASSPGTDLANYGYTFGSGTRLTVV.

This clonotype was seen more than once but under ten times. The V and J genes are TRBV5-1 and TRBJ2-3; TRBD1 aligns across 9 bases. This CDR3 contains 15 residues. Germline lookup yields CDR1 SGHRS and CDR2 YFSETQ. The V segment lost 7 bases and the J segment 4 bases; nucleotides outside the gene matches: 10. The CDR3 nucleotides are TGCGCCAGCGGAAGGACAGGGGCGGACCCAGATACGCAGTATTTT. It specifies CASGRTGADPDTQYF.

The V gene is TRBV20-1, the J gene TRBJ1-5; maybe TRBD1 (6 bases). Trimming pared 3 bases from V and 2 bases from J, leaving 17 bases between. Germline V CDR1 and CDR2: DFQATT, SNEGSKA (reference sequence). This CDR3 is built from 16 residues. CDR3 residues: CSASRVGAGGNQPQHF. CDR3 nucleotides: TGCAGTGCTAGTAGGGTGGGGGCAGGGGGCAATCAGCCCCAGCATTTT.